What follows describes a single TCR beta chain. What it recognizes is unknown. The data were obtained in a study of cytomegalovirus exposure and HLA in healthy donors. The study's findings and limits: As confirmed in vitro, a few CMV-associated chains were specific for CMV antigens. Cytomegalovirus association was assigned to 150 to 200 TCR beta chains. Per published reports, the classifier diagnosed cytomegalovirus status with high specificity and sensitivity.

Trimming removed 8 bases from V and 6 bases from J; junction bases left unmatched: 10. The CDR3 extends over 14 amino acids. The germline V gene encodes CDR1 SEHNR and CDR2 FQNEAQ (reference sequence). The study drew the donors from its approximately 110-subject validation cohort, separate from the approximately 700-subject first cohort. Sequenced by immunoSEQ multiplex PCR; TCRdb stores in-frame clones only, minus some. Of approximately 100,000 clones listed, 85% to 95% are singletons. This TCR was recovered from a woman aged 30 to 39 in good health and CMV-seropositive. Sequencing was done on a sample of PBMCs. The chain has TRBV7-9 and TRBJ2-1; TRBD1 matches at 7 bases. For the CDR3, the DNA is TGTGCCAGCGGCCCGACAGGGTTCCGCAATGAGCAGTTCTTC. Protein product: CASGPTGFRNEQFF.